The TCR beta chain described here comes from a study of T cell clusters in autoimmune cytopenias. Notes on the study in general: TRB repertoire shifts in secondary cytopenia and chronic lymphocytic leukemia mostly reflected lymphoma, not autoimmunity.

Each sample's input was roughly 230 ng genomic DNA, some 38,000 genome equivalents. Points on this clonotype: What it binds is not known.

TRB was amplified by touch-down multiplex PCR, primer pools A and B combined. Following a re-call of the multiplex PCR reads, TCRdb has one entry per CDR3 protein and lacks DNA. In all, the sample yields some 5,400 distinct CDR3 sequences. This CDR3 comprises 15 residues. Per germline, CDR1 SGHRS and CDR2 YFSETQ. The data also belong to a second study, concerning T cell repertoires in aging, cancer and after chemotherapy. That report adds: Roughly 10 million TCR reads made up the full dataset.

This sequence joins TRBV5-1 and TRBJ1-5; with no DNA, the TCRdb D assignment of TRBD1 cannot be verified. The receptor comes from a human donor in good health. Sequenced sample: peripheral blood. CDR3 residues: CASSFSDSLNSPQHF.